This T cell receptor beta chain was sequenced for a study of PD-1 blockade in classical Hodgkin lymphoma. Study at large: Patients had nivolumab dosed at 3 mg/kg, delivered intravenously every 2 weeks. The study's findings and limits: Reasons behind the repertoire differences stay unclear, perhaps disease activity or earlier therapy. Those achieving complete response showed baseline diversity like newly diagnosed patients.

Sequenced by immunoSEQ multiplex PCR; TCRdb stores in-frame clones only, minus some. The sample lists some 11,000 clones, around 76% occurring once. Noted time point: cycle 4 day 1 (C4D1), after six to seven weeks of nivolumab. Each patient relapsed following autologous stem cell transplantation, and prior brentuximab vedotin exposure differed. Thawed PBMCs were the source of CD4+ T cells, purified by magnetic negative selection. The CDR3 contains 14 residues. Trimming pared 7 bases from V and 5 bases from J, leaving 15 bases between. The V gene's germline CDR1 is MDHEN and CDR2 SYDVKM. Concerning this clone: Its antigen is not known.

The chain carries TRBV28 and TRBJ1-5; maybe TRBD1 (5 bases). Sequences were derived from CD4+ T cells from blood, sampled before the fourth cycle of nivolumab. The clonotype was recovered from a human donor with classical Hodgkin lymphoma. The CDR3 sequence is CASTDRDGYQPQHF. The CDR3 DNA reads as TGTGCCAGCACCGACCGGGACGGCTATCAGCCCCAGCATTTT. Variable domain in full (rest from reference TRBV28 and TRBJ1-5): DVKVTQSSRYLVKRTGEKVFLECVQDMDHENMFWYRQDPGLGLRLIYFSYDVKMKEKGDIPEGYSVSREKKERFSLILESASTNQTSMYLCASTDRDGYQPQHFGDGTRLSIL.